One sample yielded the 15 T cell receptor beta chains listed below, sequenced in a study of cytomegalovirus exposure and HLA in healthy donors. 60 Vbeta and 13 Jbeta primers were used in PCR. Assay used: immunoSEQ multiplex PCR; TCRdb lists only in-frame clones, some missing. Reported are more than 75,000 clones; the ten largest clones contain less than 20%. Sample: PBMCs. All receptors come from a man over 45 in good health and CMV-seropositive.

The rearrangement uses TRBV28 and TRBJ1-2; D gene uncertain. The V end lost 4 bases, the J end lost 3 bases, and 6 bases lay between the germline ends. CDR1 is MDHEN, CDR2 SYDVKM, per germline. This CDR3 contains 12 residues. This CDR3 is CASSSGYYGYTF. The CDR3 DNA reads TGTGCCAGCAGTTCCGGTTACTATGGCTACACCTTC.

About this clone itself: The junction does not match germline at one end; this may be a read error. The CDR3 protein is CASSSLTDNEQFF. The CDR3 bases are TGTGCTAGCAGCTCCCTCACTGACAATGAGCAGTTCTTC. This chain connects TRBV7-7 to TRBJ2-1; D is undetermined. The CDR3 has 13 amino acids. The germline gives CDR1 SSHAT, CDR2 FNYEAQ (reference sequence).

The chain combines TRBV30 with TRBJ2-1; 11 bases are shared with TRBD1. The CDR3 has 16 amino acids. Germline CDR1 is GTSNPN and CDR2 is SVGIG (reference sequence). V lost 1 base to trimming and J lost 3 bases; unmatched junction nucleotides: 5. CDR3 nucleotide sequence: TGTGCCTGGAGTGAGGGAGGGACAGGGGGCTACAATGAGCAGTTCTTC. As protein: CAWSEGGTGGYNEQFF. The variable domain in full, with the rest retrieved from reference TRBV30 and TRBJ2-1, is SQTIHQWPATLVQPVGSPLSLECTVEGTSNPNLYWYRQAAGRGLQLLFYSVGIGQISSEVPQNLSASRPQDRQFILSSKKLLLSDSGFYLCAWSEGGTGGYNEQFFGPGTRLTVL.

The chain combines TRBV27 with TRBJ2-2; possible D gene TRBD1, 7 bases. V lost 1 base and J 5 bases, leaving 14 bases between the germline ends. Germline CDR1 reads MNHEY; CDR2 reads SMNVEV (reference sequence). The CDR3 has 16 amino acids. The CDR3 loop is CASSLLEGARTGELFF. The CDR3 bases are TGTGCCAGCAGTTTATTGGAGGGGGCACGGACCGGGGAGCTGTTTTTT.

V and J are TRBV7-8 and TRBJ2-1, with TRBD2 as a possible D gene (5 bases). CDR3 size: 14 residues. Germline loops: CDR1 SGHVS, CDR2 FQNEAQ. Trimming took off 1 base at V and 4 bases at J, with 8 bases between the two ends. CDR3 bases: TGTGCCAGCAGCTTAGGTCGGACTTACAATGAGCAGTTCTTC. The encoded protein is CASSLGRTYNEQFF.

The genes are TRBV29-1 and TRBJ2-5, with TRBD1 matching over 8 bases. This CDR3 region has 12 residues. Germline V CDR1 and CDR2: SQVTM, ANQGSEA. Unmatched junction bases numbered 2, after V lost 7 bases and J lost 1 base. DNA for the CDR3: TGCAGCGCCGGACAGGGCCAAGAGACCCAGTACTTC. Amino acids: CSAGQGQETQYF.

The chain carries TRBV30 and TRBJ2-6; D is perhaps TRBD1 (6 bases). The ends were cut back, 2 bases at V and 5 bases at J, with 13 bases in the middle. Germline V gene lookup returns CDR1 GTSNPN and CDR2 SVGIG (reference sequence). The CDR3 consists of 15 residues. The CDR3 DNA is TGTGCCTGGAGTCCGGGACATTATAGGGCCAACGTCCTGACTTTC. This encodes CAWSPGHYRANVLTF.

The chain recombines TRBV6-5 with TRBJ2-7; 9 bases agree with TRBD1. Germline V gene sequence: CDR1 MNHEY, CDR2 SVGAGI. The CDR3 is 14 residues long. The ends lost 6 bases at V and 0 bases at J; junction bases unmatched: 3. The CDR3 sequence: CASRRTGDSYEQYV. The CDR3 region has the DNA TGTGCCAGCAGGCGGACAGGGGACTCCTACGAGCAGTACGTC.

Concerning this clone: The germline gene is not matched at one end of the junction; a read error may be the cause. The V gene is TRBV4-3, the J gene TRBJ2-3; 11 bases line up with TRBD2. The CDR3 loop spans 15 amino acids. Germline values: CDR1 LGHNA, CDR2 YSLEER. The CDR3 spells CASSPLAGVTGTQYF. The CDR3 DNA sequence: TGCGCCAGCAGCCCACTAGCGGGAGTGACAGGTACGCAGTATTTT.

The chain couples TRBV2 to TRBJ1-1; 12 bases align to TRBD1. This CDR3 contains 18 residues. Germline V lookup: CDR1 SNHLY, CDR2 FYNNEI. V lost 6 bases and J lost 1; bases outside the gene matches: 12. The CDR3 loop reads CASRAGTGGPSWNTEAFF. Here the CDR3 DNA reads TGTGCCAGCAGGGCCGGGACAGGGGGCCCCAGCTGGAACACTGAAGCTTTCTTT. The full variable domain, completed using reference TRBV2 and TRBJ1-1, is EPEVTQTPSHQVTQMGQEVILRCVPISNHLYFYWYRQILGQKVEFLVSFYNNEISEKSEIFDDQFSVERPDGSNFTLKIRSTKLEDSAMYFCASRAGTGGPSWNTEAFFGQGTRLTVV.

The genes are TRBV7-9 and TRBJ1-1; TRBD1 matches at 7 bases. CDR1 is SEHNR and CDR2 is FQNEAQ in the germline V gene (reference sequence). The CDR3 has 15 amino acids. Unmatched junction bases numbered 4, after V lost 0 bases and J lost 3 bases. The CDR3: CASSLAGRGDTEAFF. The CDR3, as DNA: TGTGCCAGCAGCTTAGCGGGCAGGGGGGACACTGAAGCTTTCTTT.

This chain joins TRBV2 and TRBJ1-2, with D possibly TRBD1 on 6 matching bases. The CDR3 loop spans 13 amino acids. CDR1 SNHLY and CDR2 FYNNEI come from the germline V gene. Between the trimmed V and J ends, which lost 7 bases and 4 bases, there was a span of 13 bases. CDR3 bases: TGTGCCAGCACCATACAGGGCCCCTATGGCTACACCTTC. Amino acid sequence: CASTIQGPYGYTF.

The chain recombines TRBV18 with TRBJ2-7; D is unresolved. Germline V CDR1 and CDR2: KGHSH, LQKENI. The CDR3 contains 14 residues. Trimming pared 0 bases from V and 3 bases from J, leaving 9 bases between. In DNA, the CDR3 is TGTGCCAGCTCACCACCGATTGCAGTCTACGAGCAGTACTTC. Translated, it gives CASSPPIAVYEQYF.

J is TRBJ2-5 and V is TRBV6-5; 8 nucleotides agree with TRBD2. Looked up from germline, CDR1 is MNHEY and CDR2 is SVGAGI. The V segment lost 8 bases and the J segment 5 bases; nucleotides outside the gene matches: 4. This CDR3 contains 12 residues. The CDR3 is CASQRGGETQYF. In DNA, the CDR3 is TGTGCCAGCCAACGCGGGGGGGAGACCCAGTACTTC.

This sequence joins TRBV18 and TRBJ1-5, with D perhaps TRBD1 (5 bases). Germline CDR1 KGHSH, CDR2 LQKENI. V lost 6 bases and J lost 4, with 10 bases in between. The CDR3 length is 13 residues. CDR3 residues: CASSNRGNQPQHF. CDR3 bases: TGTGCCAGCTCTAACCGGGGGAATCAGCCCCAGCATTTT. Supplemented by reference TRBV18 and TRBJ1-5, the full variable domain reads NAGVMQNPRHLVRRRGQEARLRCSPMKGHSHVYWYRQLPEEGLKFMVYLQKENIIDESGMPKERFSAEFPKEGPSILRIQQVVRGDSAAYFCASSNRGNQPQHFGDGTRLSIL.